This T cell receptor (beta chain) was documented in a study of beta chain features in type 1 diabetes (dated 2018 in TCRdb). Describing the broader study: Mean age, gender distribution, total cell number and subset yield did not differ between patients and healthy donors. The study compared the TCRB repertoires of sorted circulating CD4+ T cell subsets in recently diagnosed type 1 diabetes patients with those in matched healthy donors. Naive and central memory subsets were obtained from all 30 or so donors, but regulatory and stem cell-like memory subsets were isolated from only 8 patients and roughly 8 healthy donors. Across all samples, roughly 110,000,000 sorted cells were examined, and cell number per subset correlated strongly with RNA yield. Results the study describes overall, beyond this receptor: Naive, central memory and regulatory TCRB repertoires appeared to be more alike among patients than among healthy donors. Shorter templates might have been favored by PCR, but patient and control samples were amplified and corrected together, so both groups would have been affected equally by any skew. In all four CD4+ subsets, TCRB CDR3 length was moderately but significantly shorter in type 1 diabetes patients. Because the HLA sub-analyses included only small numbers of individuals, any influence of HLA type on TCRB rearrangement was left unresolved. Patients with type 1 diabetes made fewer insertions and deleted more nucleotides at VDJ recombination sites, implying thymic rearrangement abnormalities. Because cDNA was sequenced instead of genomic DNA, activated cells with high expression could be over-represented, although the groups did not differ in activation or CD3 levels.

A single peripheral blood draw of around 100 mL on average was collected from each donor into heparinised tubes. Using a panel that included CD45RO, CCR7, CD25, CD127, CD95 and CD27, naive, central memory, regulatory and stem cell-like memory CD4+ T cells were sorted on a BD FACSAria II. Purity was above 95% for every sorted population. PBMCs were isolated right away by Lymphoprep density gradient centrifugation and were stained directly, without culture. So that batch effects would be minimized, each experiment stained and sorted samples in pairs, pairing one healthy donor with one patient. Turning to this clone: No cognate antigen has been identified for it. Per-base quality was not reported, and no clone a single base away is much larger than it.

The CDR3 goes from the cysteine to the phenylalanine over 15 residues. Only the CDR3 region is kept as DNA, spanning 45 bases read in frame from base 1. The germline V gene provides CDR1 KGHSH and CDR2 LQKENI. V is pared back by 3 bases and J by 0 bases, with 8 bases lying between the germline termini. The High Capacity cDNA Reverse Transcription Kit was used to reverse transcribe all of the isolated RNA, meaning that expressed TCRB transcripts were what got sequenced. Deep immunoSEQ sequencing was applied to naive, central memory and regulatory T cell samples, giving an average of approximately 4 million total reads per sample. Sorted cells were lysed in RLT buffer, and RNA was extracted using DNase-treated RNeasy Micro or Mini kits according to cell number. Each cell subset was processed separately to prevent cross-contamination, with patient and healthy donor samples processed together. Using the immunoSEQ multiplex PCR, TCRB sequences were amplified from cDNA into 87-bp fragments spanning the CDR3 region. The amplicons were sequenced using the Illumina HiSeq platform. Regarding the original processing steps: PCR bias was corrected computationally using synthetic template baselines, and reads within Hamming distance 2 were collapsed, with unmergeable singletons discarded. Reads were aligned against IMGT to assign V, D and J genes, CDR3 length and insertions or deletions at six rearrangement sites. Clonotype counts were normalized to sorted cell number within each subset before computing true diversity and Gini coefficients with the tcR R package. The overlap coefficient, calculated on TCRB nucleotide sequences, was used to measure repertoire sharing. As a proxy for the pre-selection repertoire, out-of-frame TCRB sequences from naive cells were analyzed. What TCRdb holds here is the immuneACCESS table cut down to in-frame rearrangements. Part of the clones is not present; checked against another copy, under half of the missing clones reflect an unresolved V gene, and the others are unexplained. V and J calls plus clone size are reproduced from that table; the DNA served to infer D and trimming. This sample gives 150,000 to 200,000 clones in total; around 63% of them show up just once. Approximately 0.089% of the sample comes from the top ten.

In this chain, TRBV18 is recombined with TRBJ2-2; a tentative D call is TRBD2 (7 bases match). The sample was naive CD4+ T cells from blood. The cell subset or site tag for this specimen amounts to: true naive CD4+ T cells. This sequence originates from a man between 25 and 39 years old with type 1 diabetes. At the DNA level, the sequence is TGTGCCAGCTCACCGGGGGGGCCGAACACCGGGGAGCTGTTTTTT. It encodes CASSPGGPNTGELFF.